The clone carrying this TCR beta chain was detected once. Original analysis: Counts of nucleated cells, estimated from reference gene primer amplification, were obtained. Repertoires were generated with immunoSEQ multiplex PCR, while TCRdb's copy carries only in-frame clones and drops some. D and trimming were read from the DNA, whereas the V and J calls and clone size are those reported in that table. The sample consists of fewer than 300,000 clones, 70% to 75% of them appearing once. This entry is derived from a study of blood T cell repertoires in COVID-19. On the study more broadly: Acute and convalescent COVID-19 samples came from the United States, Italy and Spain. T cells, B-cell-depleted T cells, or PBMCs supplied cDNA or gDNA.

V gave up 7 bases and J gave up 7 bases; unmatched junction bases: 12. The CDR3 is 14 residues long. The germline gives CDR1 LNHDA, CDR2 SQIVND (reference sequence). The sample was peripheral blood. This TCR was sampled from a woman of 80 years or more with acute or convalescent COVID-19. The J gene is TRBJ1-1, the V gene TRBV19; 7 bases map to TRBD1. The CDR3 DNA is TGTGCCAGTAACCCGGACAGGAAGGTTCATGAAGCTTTCTTT. Protein: CASNPDRKVHEAFF. Full variable domain (missing parts from reference TRBV19 and TRBJ1-1): DGGITQSPKYLFRKEGQNVTLSCEQNLNHDAMYWYRQDPGQGLRLIYYSQIVNDFQKGDIAEGYSVSREKKESFPLTVTSAQKNPTAFYLCASNPDRKVHEAFFGQGTRLTVV.